This T cell receptor (beta chain) was found in a study of CD8+CD57+ T cells in acquired aplastic anemia (dated by TCRdb to 2016 to 2018). Study-level background: On average, sorted CD4+ and CD8+ cells yielded around 3.5 ug of extracted DNA, with a range of about 0.18 to 27.4 ug.

In the study, sorted CD4+ and CD8+ blood T cells from patients with severe aplastic anemia and from healthy subjects underwent deep sequencing of TCR repertoires. Ficoll-Paque density gradient centrifugation was used to isolate peripheral blood mononuclear cells. Before DNA extraction, CD4+ and CD8+ T cells were sorted with FACS or magnetic beads. Overall study outcomes, separate from this receptor: About 28 CD8+ CDR3 sequences were found in both patients and controls but appeared to be highly expressed in patients and within the immunodominant clones of the patients. CD8+ Simpson's diversity did not differ significantly between patients and healthy controls (P=0.060).

About this clonotype itself: It lacks a known antigen. No base quality values were provided; no much bigger clone lies one nucleotide off.

Genomic DNA was used as template for profiling of TCR beta VDJ combinations and CDR3 sequences. An Illumina HiSeq 2000 was the platform used for TCR repertoire sequencing. Per the authors' processing: TRBV/TRBJ rearrangement plots, CDR3 size and DJ length profiles, and Simpson's diversity index were used to evaluate the repertoires. The immunodominant clone was defined as the most abundant DNA sequence in deep sequencing data. CDR3 amino acid sequences were checked for sharing across subjects and were also compared against the VDJdb database and published repertoires. TCRdb applied fastp at Q25 and MiXCR to the public reads, then kept only in-frame beta chains. Each entry is one CDR3 protein sequence, shown with its most common DNA and genes. The V and J calls and clone size come from TCRdb's table, not from the authors' own analysis. Within this sample are a few hundred thousand distinct CDR3 sequences, with around three fifths of them counted one time only. The ten largest clones represent roughly 8% of the sample.

Based on the germline V gene, the CDR1 and CDR2 sequences are SGHAT and FQNNGV. V and J are truncated by 8 bases and 2 bases respectively, leaving an intervening sequence of 16 bases. The cysteine opens and the phenylalanine closes a CDR3 of 14 amino acids. Solely the CDR3 DNA is kept, with 42 bases framed from the first base. The sequencing sample was made of sorted CD4+, CD8+, or CD8+CD57+ T cells (not recorded which) from PBMCs. In this chain, TRBV11-2 is recombined with TRBJ2-7; TRBD2 is perhaps the D gene, given 5 matching bases. The TCR originated in a human donor with severe aplastic anemia or a healthy control (not recorded which). The CDR3 loop reads CASRIIGGPYEQYF. The bases read TGTGCCAGCCGGATCATCGGCGGGCCCTACGAGCAGTACTTC.